The clone carrying this TCR beta chain has a count of ten or more. Its antigen is as yet unknown. The data are from a study of T-cell memory formation after mild COVID-19. Constant-segment primers and 5'RACE yielded cDNA libraries for TCR alpha and TCR beta, each carrying sample barcodes and UMIs. TCRdb re-called the 5' RACE reads with MiXCR, one entry per CDR3 protein. Of a few hundred thousand distinct CDR3 sequences in the sample, roughly 15% were seen once. Trimming took off 6 bases at V and 6 bases at J, with 17 bases between the two ends. The germline V gene encodes CDR1 ENHRY and CDR2 SYGVKD. The length of the CDR3 is 14 residues. Study findings and constraints: What remained unconfirmed was the SARS-CoV-2 specificity of second-wave clones peaking on day 37. The finding that pre-infection memory included some responding clones suggested that cross-reactive memory joined. Largely, contracting CD4+ clones fell within CM and EM, and contracting CD8+ clones within EMRA.

The TCR sequence derives from a man between 18 and 29 years old who had mild COVID-19 (a few samples of this study predate the infection). Cell type and time point are not known. This sequence joins TRBV10-3 and TRBJ1-2; TRBD1 might be the D (5 bases). The sequencing sample was made of PBMCs or a T cell subset sorted from them (not recorded which). DNA of the CDR3: TGTGCCATCAGCACCCTGACAGAAGTGGATGGCTACACCTTC. This translates into CAISTLTEVDGYTF.